This passage covers 24 T cell receptor beta chains from one sample sequenced in a study of a mutant IDH1 vaccine in newly diagnosed glioma. Time point specified: week 23, last vaccination. Doses of 300 ug of mutant IDH1 20-mer peptide were given with topical imiquimod. Their specific antigens are unknown. This table comes from immunoSEQ multiplex PCR, and its TCRdb copy is limited to in-frame clones, with some not included. Among 35,000 to 55,000 clones listed, 84% were seen once. The sequencing used PBMCs, collected from a glioma patient whose treatment included an IDH1 peptide vaccine. The receptor source for this set is a woman aged 18 to 35 with glioma. Some clones in this sample may be carry-over from other donors' samples.

The chain links TRBV27 to TRBJ2-3; tentative D call: TRBD2 (6 bases). Germline CDR1 MNHEY, CDR2 SMNVEV (reference sequence). This CDR3 has 18 amino acids. Trimming took 7 bases from V and 0 from J, leaving 23 bases between them. CDR3 sequence: CASNQAAPRTTSTDTQYF. The CDR3 DNA sequence: TGTGCCAGCAACCAGGCCGCGCCGCGGACTACTAGCACAGATACGCAGTATTTT.

The chain joins TRBV29-1 to TRBJ1-1, with 8 nucleotides matching TRBD1. CDR1 and CDR2 (germline): SQVTM, ANQGSEA. Trimming at V came to 6 bases and at J to 1 base, leaving 4 bases not matched to a gene. This CDR3 spans 13 amino acids. CDR3 DNA sequence: TGCAGCGTGGCGACAGGGGCGAACACTGAAGCTTTCTTT. This encodes CSVATGANTEAFF.

This clone was found a few times. The V gene is TRBV5-1, the J gene TRBJ2-1; TRBD2 matches at 10 bases. This CDR3 is built from 19 residues. Germline CDR1 is SGHRS and CDR2 is YFSETQ. V lost 0 bases to trimming and J lost 6 bases; unmatched junction nucleotides: 15. The CDR3 loop is CASSLGASGGLRVGNEQFF. In DNA, the CDR3 is TGCGCCAGCAGCTTGGGGGCTAGCGGGGGCCTAAGGGTGGGCAATGAGCAGTTCTTC. Full variable domain (rest looked up from reference TRBV5-1 and TRBJ2-1): KAGVTQTPRYLIKTRGQQVTLSCSPISGHRSVSWYQQTPGQGLQFLFEYFSETQRNKGNFPGRFSGRQFSNSRSEMNVSTLELGDSALYLCASSLGASGGLRVGNEQFFGPGTRLTVL.

V and J are TRBV9 and TRBJ2-1; D is ambiguous. Germline CDR1 SGDLS, CDR2 YYNGEE. This CDR3 comprises 14 residues. V shed 0 bases and J shed 3 bases, with 7 bases lying between them. The CDR3 coding sequence is TGTGCCAGCAGCGTAGCGGCGGACTACAATGAGCAGTTCTTC. Translated, it gives CASSVAADYNEQFF.

This chain links TRBV25-1 with TRBJ1-2; possibly TRBD1 for D (6 bases). The CDR3 is 14 amino acids. The germline V gene encodes CDR1 MGHDK and CDR2 SYGVNS. V was cut by 6 bases and J by 7 bases, with 18 bases left in between. CDR3 residues: CASRGAGAVFGYTF. The CDR3 nucleotides read TGTGCCAGCAGAGGTGCGGGGGCCGTTTTTGGCTACACCTTC.

This clone has more than one count but fewer than ten. The CDR3: CASSLSSGGGTEAFF. The CDR3 DNA reads as TGTGCCAGCAGTTTATCATCAGGGGGCGGCACTGAAGCTTTCTTT. The rearrangement links TRBV27 to TRBJ1-1; TRBD1 agrees at 8 bases. The germline CDR1 and CDR2 sequences are MNHEY and SMNVEV (reference sequence). The V segment lost 0 bases and the J segment 4 bases; nucleotides outside the gene matches: 4. The CDR3 extends over 15 amino acids.

The J gene is TRBJ1-2, the V gene TRBV7-2; D not resolved. Per the germline V gene, CDR1 is SGHTA and CDR2 is FQGNSA. The length of the CDR3 is 14 residues. The ends were cut back, 5 bases at V and 2 bases at J, with 12 bases in the middle. The DNA of the CDR3 is TGTGCCAGCAGCCCCCAGCCGGGGAACTATGGCTACACCTTC. This sequence encodes CASSPQPGNYGYTF.

A few counts support this clone. The chain recombines TRBV7-9 with TRBJ2-1, with D possibly TRBD1 on 6 matching bases. The CDR3 totals 15 residues. V lost 6 bases and J lost 4, with 16 bases in between. The germline gives CDR1 SEHNR, CDR2 FQNEAQ (reference sequence). Here the CDR3 reads CASRSTDRSYNEQFF. CDR3 DNA: TGTGCCAGCAGATCTACCGACAGGTCTTACAATGAGCAGTTCTTC.

This clone was detected only a few times. The rearrangement links TRBV5-1 to TRBJ1-1; 8 bases agree with TRBD1. The length of the CDR3 is 16 residues. Germline-derived CDR1 and CDR2 are SGHRS and YFSETQ. V gave up 0 bases and J gave up 1 base; unmatched junction bases: 5. CDR3 DNA: TGCGCCAGCAGCTTGGTGGCAGGGGGCAGGAACACTGAAGCTTTCTTT. It is translated as CASSLVAGGRNTEAFF.

The V call is TRBV19, the J call TRBJ1-4; TRBD1 matches 8 bases. The CDR3 consists of 15 residues. Unmatched junction bases numbered 7, after V lost 5 bases and J lost 5 bases. Looked up from germline, CDR1 is LNHDA and CDR2 is SQIVND (reference sequence). The CDR3 loop is CASSGSRDRNEKLFF. The CDR3 nucleotides read TGTGCCAGTAGTGGATCCCGGGACAGGAATGAAAAACTGTTTTTT.

This clone was found a few times. The gene calls are TRBV5-4 and TRBJ1-5; maybe TRBD1 (5 bases). With 0 bases removed from V and 1 base from J, the gap between germline ends came to 11 bases. The germline V gene has CDR1 SGHNT and CDR2 YYREEE (reference sequence). The CDR3 length is 16 residues. The CDR3 DNA follows: TGTGCCAGCAGCTTGGGAGGGCAGGGAAGCAATCAGCCCCAGCATTTT. This sequence encodes CASSLGGQGSNQPQHF. Together with reference TRBV5-4 and TRBJ1-5, the CDR3 gives the full variable domain: ETGVTQSPTHLIKTRGQQVTLRCSSQSGHNTVSWYQQALGQGPQFIFQYYREEENGRGNFPPRFSGLQFPNYSSELNVNALELDDSALYLCASSLGGQGSNQPQHFGDGTRLSIL.

V gene TRBV15 combines with J gene TRBJ1-1, with TRBD1 identical over 9 bases. Germline assignment: CDR1 LNHNV and CDR2 YYDKDF (reference sequence). V trimming: 9 bases; J trimming: 4 bases; junction bases outside the gene matches: 15. This CDR3 contains 16 residues. The CDR3, as DNA: TGTGCCACTCAATATACCCGGGACAGGGTACCCACTGAAGCTTTCTTT. It yields the protein CATQYTRDRVPTEAFF.

The chain employs TRBV4-1 and TRBJ2-7, with TRBD1 matching 9 bases. Germline-derived CDR1 and CDR2 are MGHRA and YSYEKL. The V segment lost 1 base and the J segment 1 base; nucleotides outside the gene matches: 2. This CDR3 region has 15 residues. The CDR3 region is CASSQGGTGSYEQYF. The CDR3 nucleotides are TGCGCCAGCAGCCAAGGCGGGACAGGGTCCTACGAGCAGTACTTC.

The chain couples TRBV14 to TRBJ1-2; 9 positions agree with TRBD1. V lost 1 base to trimming and J lost 2 bases; unmatched junction nucleotides: 2. This CDR3 spans 15 amino acids. Per the germline V gene, CDR1 is SGHDN and CDR2 is FVKESK. CDR3 bases: TGTGCCAGCAGCCAAGTTGGGACAGGGAACTATGGCTACACCTTC. This translates into CASSQVGTGNYGYTF.

The V and J genes are TRBV5-1 and TRBJ1-1; D possibly corresponds to TRBD1 (5 bases). The germline V and J ends were trimmed by 4 bases and 9 bases, with 13 bases remaining between them. The germline CDR1 and CDR2 sequences are SGHRS and YFSETQ. The CDR3 has 12 residues. The chain's CDR3 is CASSPGGEKAFF. The CDR3, as DNA: TGCGCCAGCAGCCCTGGGGGAGAAAAAGCTTTCTTT. Variable domain in full (rest from reference TRBV5-1 and TRBJ1-1): KAGVTQTPRYLIKTRGQQVTLSCSPISGHRSVSWYQQTPGQGLQFLFEYFSETQRNKGNFPGRFSGRQFSNSRSEMNVSTLELGDSALYLCASSPGGEKAFFGQGTRLTVV.

The chain is built from TRBV1 and TRBJ2-5; the table's D call, TRBD2, has no DNA check behind it. TRBV1 is marked as a pseudogene. The length of the CDR3 is 15 residues. CDR3 loop: CTSSLQHGSAETQYF. The CDR3 coding sequence is TGCACCAGCAGCCTACAGCACGGGAGTGCGGAGACCCAGTACTTC.

The chain employs TRBV2 and TRBJ2-5; the D is unclear. V was pared by 2 bases and J by 7 bases, with 14 bases between. The germline V gene encodes CDR1 SNHLY and CDR2 FYNNEI. This CDR3 is built from 14 residues. The CDR3 region has the DNA TGTGCCAGCAGTGAAATCCTCGGATTGGGGACCCAGTACTTC. It encodes CASSEILGLGTQYF.

The chain has TRBV7-2 and TRBJ2-7; no reliable D call. CDR1 and CDR2 (germline): SGHTA, FQGNSA. The length of the CDR3 is 13 residues. V gave up 2 bases and J gave up 3 bases, with 8 bases separating them. This chain's CDR3 is CASSLRKIYEQYF. In DNA form, the CDR3 reads TGTGCCAGCAGCTTACGTAAGATCTACGAGCAGTACTTC.

The chain employs TRBV9 and TRBJ1-2, with unresolved D. V lost 0 bases and J 9 bases, leaving 12 bases between the germline ends. Germline assignment: CDR1 SGDLS and CDR2 YYNGEE. This CDR3 has 13 residues. The CDR3 DNA reads as TGTGCCAGCAGCGTAGCCTTGGACTCCCGCTACACCTTC. Translation gives CASSVALDSRYTF.

V gene TRBV6-6 combines with J gene TRBJ2-2; 13 bases map to TRBD2. The CDR3 loop spans 15 amino acids. Germline CDR1 and CDR2: MNHNY and SVGAGI (reference sequence). Germline trimming cut 7 bases from V and 5 bases from J; bases unmatched to any gene: 4. The DNA of the CDR3 is TGTGCCAGCACCTTGACTAGCGGGGGGACCGGGGAGCTGTTTTTT. It codes for CASTLTSGGTGELFF.

This chain uses TRBV5-1 with TRBJ1-1; D is possibly TRBD1 (6 bases). The CDR3 length is 15 residues. In germline, CDR1 is SGHRS, CDR2 YFSETQ. The ends were cut back, 4 bases at V and 1 base at J, with 14 bases in the middle. CDR3 in amino acids: CASSPGGARNTEAFF. Here the CDR3 DNA reads TGCGCCAGCAGCCCGGGGGGGGCGCGGAACACTGAAGCTTTCTTT.

This clone was seen just once. The CDR3 spells CASSLNSGFSYEQYF. DNA for the CDR3: TGTGCCAGCAGCTTGAACTCAGGGTTTTCCTACGAGCAGTACTTC. This sequence joins TRBV7-9 and TRBJ2-7; perhaps TRBD1 as D (5 bases). This CDR3 has 15 residues. V lost 3 bases and J 1 base, leaving 13 bases between the germline ends. The V gene's germline CDR1 is SEHNR and CDR2 FQNEAQ (reference sequence). Together with reference TRBV7-9 and TRBJ2-7, the CDR3 gives the full variable domain: DTGVSQNPRHKITKRGQNVTFRCDPISEHNRLYWYRQTLGQGPEFLTYFQNEAQLEKSRLLSDRFSAERPKGSFSTLEIQRTEQGDSAMYLCASSLNSGFSYEQYFGPGTRLTVT.

The chain combines TRBV27 with TRBJ1-1, with 7 bases lining up with TRBD1. Trimming cost V 3 bases and J 1 base; bases outside gene matches: 5. From germline, CDR1 is MNHEY and CDR2 SMNVEV (reference sequence). This CDR3 region has 15 residues. For the CDR3, the DNA is TGTGCCAGCAGTTTGCTTCAGGGGGAGAACACTGAAGCTTTCTTT. It codes for CASSLLQGENTEAFF.

V is TRBV9 and J is TRBJ1-2; unclear D gene. Looked up from germline, CDR1 is SGDLS and CDR2 is YYNGEE. Trimming removed 0 bases at V and 2 bases at J, with 11 bases between. This CDR3 comprises 15 residues. CDR3 sequence (DNA): TGTGCCAGCAGCGTAGTGTCGGTAGGGAACTATGGCTACACCTTC. Protein sequence: CASSVVSVGNYGYTF.